One sample yielded the 6 T cell receptor beta chains listed below, sequenced in a study of shared clonotypes between healthy human individuals. The assay was immunoSEQ multiplex PCR, and TCRdb's table has in-frame clones only and misses some. The data contain a few million clones, around 94% of them singletons. Sequencing was carried out using naive CD4+ T cells sorted from blood. The subset here: CD45RA+ positively selected. Receptors originate from a man in his late teens or twenties in good health.

The V gene is TRBV5-1, the J gene TRBJ2-7, with a weak D call TRBD2 (7 bases). Germline lookup yields CDR1 SGHRS and CDR2 YFSETQ. The CDR3 spans 16 residues. Trimming stripped 0 bases from V and 5 bases from J, with 18 bases between. The CDR3 loop reads CASSLAGGGSFDEQYF. CDR3 sequence (DNA): TGCGCCAGCAGCTTGGCGGGGGGCGGGAGTTTCGACGAGCAGTACTTC.

As concerns this clone: Other DNA sequences in the same sample also yield this CDR3. The chain uses TRBV18 and TRBJ2-7; D is perhaps TRBD2 (6 bases). V shed 3 bases and J shed 3 bases, with 12 bases lying between them. Germline V CDR1 and CDR2: KGHSH, LQKENI. There are 14 residues in the CDR3. CDR3 sequence reads: CASSPPGRNYEQYF. CDR3 nucleotide sequence: TGTGCCAGCTCACCGCCCGGGAGAAACTACGAGCAGTACTTC.

The chain employs TRBV18 and TRBJ2-1; tentatively, D is TRBD1 or TRBD2 (6 bases each). CDR3 size: 15 residues. Trimming pared 6 bases from V and 8 bases from J, leaving 20 bases between. Germline V gives CDR1 KGHSH, CDR2 LQKENI. As DNA, the CDR3 is TGTGCCAGCTCCCCAGGGTGGGGGGCCCTTGATGAGCAGTTCTTC. Protein sequence: CASSPGWGALDEQFF.

V is TRBV5-1 and J is TRBJ2-7; 10 nucleotides agree with TRBD2. The J segment lost 0 bases and the V segment lost 0 bases, leaving 3 bases of the junction unmatched. The CDR3 spans 16 residues. The germline CDR1 and CDR2 sequences are SGHRS and YFSETQ. CDR3 loop: CASSLEASGSSYEQYF. CDR3 DNA: TGCGCCAGCAGCTTGGAGGCTAGCGGGAGCTCCTACGAGCAGTACTTC.

The V and J genes are TRBV5-1 and TRBJ2-1, with 7 bases that match TRBD2. Trimming removed 4 bases from V and 1 base from J; junction bases left unmatched: 5. CDR1 and CDR2 from the germline V gene are SGHRS and YFSETQ. This CDR3 comprises 15 residues. CDR3 DNA: TGCGCCAGCAGCCCCTGGGAGGGTTCCTACAATGAGCAGTTCTTC. Residues: CASSPWEGSYNEQFF.

The V and J genes are TRBV14 and TRBJ2-7; D unclear. This CDR3 has 12 amino acids. V lost 5 bases, J lost 3 bases, and 8 bases lay in between. Germline CDR1 SGHDN, CDR2 FVKESK. CDR3 region: CASSWTVYEQYF. Here the CDR3 DNA reads TGTGCCAGCAGCTGGACGGTCTACGAGCAGTACTTC.